A single sample gave rise to the 7 T cell receptor beta chains below, sequenced in a study of cytomegalovirus exposure and HLA in healthy donors (dated by TCRdb to the late 2010s). Receptor amplification or capture employed the immunoSEQ multiplex PCR assay. For the multiplex PCR, a mixture combining 60 forward primers for TCR Vbeta segments and 13 reverse primers for TCR Jbeta segments was used. TCRdb holds this immuneACCESS table with in-frame rearrangements only. Some clones are missing; in checked studies, unresolved V genes explain under half, and the rest has no known cause. Present in this sample are 90,000 to 100,000 clones, less than 10% of which were seen just once. Around 5% of the sample is taken by the ten largest. The sequenced sample was PBMCs. The origin of the receptors is a man aged 50 to 60 in good health and CMV-seropositive.

The chain carries TRBV30 and TRBJ2-7; tentatively, D is TRBD1 (6 bases). This CDR3 has 11 amino acids. V was trimmed by 4 bases and J by 4 bases, leaving 8 bases between them. Germline loops: CDR1 GTSNPN, CDR2 SVGIG (reference sequence). CDR3 residues: CAWTGQYEQYF. The CDR3 DNA reads TGTGCCTGGACTGGACAGTACGAGCAGTACTTC.

The rearrangement joins TRBV27 to TRBJ2-1, with TRBD2 matching over 12 bases. The CDR3 covers 15 residues. Germline V gene lookup returns CDR1 MNHEY and CDR2 SMNVEV (reference sequence). The trim removed 4 bases at V and 6 bases at J, leaving 4 bases unmatched. In DNA, the CDR3 is TGTGCCAGCAGTTCGGGACTAGCGGGCCTCAATGAGCAGTTCTTC. This codes for CASSSGLAGLNEQFF.

This clone was counted a few times. The chain couples TRBV5-1 to TRBJ1-1, with 7 bases fitting TRBD1. The V gene's germline CDR1 is SGHRS and CDR2 YFSETQ. The CDR3 covers 16 residues. V shed 3 bases, J shed 3 bases, and the junction held 11 bases outside the gene matches. The CDR3 DNA reads as TGCGCCAGCAGCTCTCGGGACAGCAATAGGGACACTGAAGCTTTCTTT. It translates to CASSSRDSNRDTEAFF.

This clone was observed a handful of times. V is TRBV25-1 and J is TRBJ2-7; TRBD2 aligns across 7 bases. From germline, CDR1 is MGHDK and CDR2 SYGVNS. This CDR3 comprises 13 residues. Trimming removed 4 bases from V and 5 bases from J; junction bases left unmatched: 5. CDR3 coding DNA: TGTGCCAGCAGTGTTCCCGGGGGGAACGAGCAGTACTTC. This sequence encodes CASSVPGGNEQYF.

A few counts support this clone. The chain has TRBV29-1 and TRBJ2-1, with TRBD2 identical over 11 bases. The CDR3 runs to 15 residues. Per the germline V gene, CDR1 is SQVTM and CDR2 is ANQGSEA. V shed 4 bases and J 10 bases; nucleotides not matched to a gene: 12. CDR3 residues: CSVVSLAGGLSEQFF. CDR3 nucleotide sequence: TGCAGCGTTGTGTCGTTAGCGGGAGGGCTCAGCGAGCAGTTCTTC.

The table lists this clone with a few counts. The gene calls are TRBV6-1 and TRBJ1-2; TRBD1 matches at 7 bases. This CDR3 is 15 amino acids long. V gave up 7 bases and J gave up 4 bases; unmatched junction bases: 12. In germline, CDR1 is MNHNS, CDR2 SASEGT. The CDR3 is CASTDREALRYGYTF. The CDR3, as DNA: TGTGCCAGCACTGACAGGGAGGCCTTACGCTATGGCTACACCTTC.

V usage is TRBV28 and J usage is TRBJ1-5; possible D gene TRBD1, 5 bases. Germline loops: CDR1 MDHEN, CDR2 SYDVKM. The length of the CDR3 is 13 residues. Deletions cut 10 bases from V and 1 base from J, with 11 bases between. CDR3 sequence (DNA): TGTGCCATTGTAGGGGCGAGCAATCAGCCCCAGCATTTT. It is translated as CAIVGASNQPQHF.